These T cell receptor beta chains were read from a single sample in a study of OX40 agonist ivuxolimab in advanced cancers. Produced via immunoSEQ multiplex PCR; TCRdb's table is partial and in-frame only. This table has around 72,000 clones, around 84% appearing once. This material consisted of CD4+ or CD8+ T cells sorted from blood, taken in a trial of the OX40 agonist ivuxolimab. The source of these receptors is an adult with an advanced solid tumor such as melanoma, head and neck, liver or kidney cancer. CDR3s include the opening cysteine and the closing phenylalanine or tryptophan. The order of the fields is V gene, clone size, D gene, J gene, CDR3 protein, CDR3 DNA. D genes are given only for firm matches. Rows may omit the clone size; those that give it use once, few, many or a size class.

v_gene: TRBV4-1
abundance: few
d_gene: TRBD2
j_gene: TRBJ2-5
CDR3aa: CASSTRTSGAQETQYF
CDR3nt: TGCGCCAGCAGCACCCGGACTAGCGGAGCCCAAGAGACCCAGTACTTC

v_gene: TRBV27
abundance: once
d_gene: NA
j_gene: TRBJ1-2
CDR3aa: CASSFGRQRGLNYGYTF
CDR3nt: TGTGCCAGCAGTTTTGGGCGTCAAAGAGGGCTCAACTATGGCTACACCTTC

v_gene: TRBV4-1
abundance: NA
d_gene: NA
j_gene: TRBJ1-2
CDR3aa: CASSRAGSYGYTF
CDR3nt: TGCGCCAGCAGCCGGGCAGGGTCGTATGGCTACACCTTC

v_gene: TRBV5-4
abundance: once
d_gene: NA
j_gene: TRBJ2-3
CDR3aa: CASSRTGSTDTQYF
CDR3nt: TGTGCCAGCAGCCGAACAGGGTCCACAGATACGCAGTATTTT

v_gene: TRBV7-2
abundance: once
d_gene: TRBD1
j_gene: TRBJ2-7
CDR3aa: CASSTRQGPYEQYF
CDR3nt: TGTGCCAGCAGCACCCGACAGGGGCCCTACGAGCAGTACTTC

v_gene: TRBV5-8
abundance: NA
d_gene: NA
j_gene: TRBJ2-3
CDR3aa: CASSLGTDLTDTQYF
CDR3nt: TGTGCCAGCAGCTTGGGAACAGATCTCACAGATACGCAGTATTTT

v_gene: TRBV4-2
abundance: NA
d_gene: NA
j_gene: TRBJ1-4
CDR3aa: CASSQGVQAEKLFF
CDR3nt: TGTGCCAGCAGCCAAGGAGTGCAAGCGGAAAAACTGTTTTTT

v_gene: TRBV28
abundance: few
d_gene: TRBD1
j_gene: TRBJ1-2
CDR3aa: CASSLTGGAPNYGYTF
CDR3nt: TGTGCCAGCAGTTTGACAGGGGGTGCCCCCAACTATGGCTACACCTTC

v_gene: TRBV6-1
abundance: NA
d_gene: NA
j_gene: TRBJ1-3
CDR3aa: CASSESTAVIRNTIYF
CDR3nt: TGTGCCAGCAGTGAATCGACTGCAGTGATTAGAAACACCATATATTTT

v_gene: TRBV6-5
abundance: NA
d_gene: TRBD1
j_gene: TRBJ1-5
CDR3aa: CASSYQGDGQPQHF
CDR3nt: TGTGCCAGCAGTTATCAGGGGGATGGTCAGCCCCAGCATTTT

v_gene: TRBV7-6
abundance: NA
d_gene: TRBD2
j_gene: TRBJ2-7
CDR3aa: CASSLRREGPEQYF
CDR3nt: TGTGCCAGCAGCTTACGGCGGGAGGGTCCCGAGCAGTACTTC

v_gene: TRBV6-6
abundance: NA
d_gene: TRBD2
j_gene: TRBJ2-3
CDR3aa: CASMGEGAGVDTQYF
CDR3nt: TGTGCCAGCATGGGGGAGGGAGCGGGAGTGGATACGCAGTATTTT

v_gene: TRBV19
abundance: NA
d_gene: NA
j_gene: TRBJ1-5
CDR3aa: CASSMDRNPQPQHF
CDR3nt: TGTGCCAGTAGTATGGACCGGAACCCTCAGCCCCAGCATTTT

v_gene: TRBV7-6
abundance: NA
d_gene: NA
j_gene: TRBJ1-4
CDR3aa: CASSLGQENEKLFF
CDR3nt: TGTGCCAGCAGCTTGGGGCAGGAAAATGAAAAACTGTTTTTT

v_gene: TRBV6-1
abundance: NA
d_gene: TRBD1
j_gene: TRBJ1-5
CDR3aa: CASSLQGERQPQHF
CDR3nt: TGTGCCAGCAGTCTTCAGGGGGAAAGGCAGCCCCAGCATTTT

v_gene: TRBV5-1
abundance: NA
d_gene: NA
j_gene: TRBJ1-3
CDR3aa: CASSSGGDGNTIYF
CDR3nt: TGCGCCAGCAGCAGCGGGGGGGATGGAAACACCATATATTTT